This T cell receptor (beta chain) was obtained from a study of cytomegalovirus exposure and HLA in healthy donors. Whole-study results and caveats: There were about 160 TCR beta chains listed as cytomegalovirus-associated. Among the CMV-associated chains, three were confirmed in vitro as specific for CMV antigens. In the 120 validation repertoires, about 94% of cluster scores exceeded 0, per a later analysis.

V lost 7 bases and J lost 6, with 9 bases in between. The CDR3 is 10 residues long. Per germline, CDR1 SQVTM and CDR2 ANQGSEA. As to this clone: Its antigen remains unidentified.

Profiling relied on immunoSEQ multiplex PCR, and the TCRdb table lists in-frame clones only, not all of them. Of around 220,000 clones in the sample, roughly 84% were seen once. The V gene is TRBV29-1, the J gene TRBJ1-2; D is unresolved. The source of this sequence is a woman in her twenties or thirties in good health and CMV-seropositive. The sample was PBMCs. The CDR3 sequence: CSDDGDGYTF. In DNA form, the CDR3 reads TGCAGCGACGACGGGGATGGCTACACCTTC.